This T cell receptor beta chain emerged from a study of blood T cell repertoires in COVID-19 (dated by TCRdb to the early 2020s). Study-level background: Samples covering the acute and convalescent phases of COVID-19 were provided by collaborators in the United States, Italy and Spain. Where HLA class I and class II types were available, the types were taken from metadata supplied by the sample provider, not from assay-based typing. The samples were drawn from two sources: the first 160 participants of the ongoing ImmuneRACE study, and approximately 1,300 subjects contributed by 6 global collaborators. Subjects who had been exposed to COVID-19, were actively infected with it, or had recovered from it provided the deeply sampled blood TCRbeta repertoires that made up the dataset. Nearly every sample came with metadata listing a de-identified subject ID, COVID-19 status, age in years and sex. The material from the prospective study consisted of cDNA or gDNA derived from T cells, B-cell-depleted T cells, or PBMCs. The repertoires were released in a freely available public database meant as a resource for research on the immune response to SARS-CoV-2. Points the paper makes about the study in general: Clinical and demographic metadata were provided uncurated, with the amount varying by source and participant.

Collaborating institutions collected whole blood in K2EDTA tubes following their own protocols. For TCRbeta analysis, collaborators shipped samples as frozen whole blood, isolated PBMCs, or DNA extracted from either of those sample types. On this clone itself: It has no known antigen specificity. No quality values exist for individual bases; no much larger clone is one base distant.

TCRbeta CDR3 regions were amplified from genomic DNA using the immunoSEQ Assay, a bias-controlled multiplex PCR. Processing in the source paper ran as follows. Nucleated cell counts per sample were estimated from amplification of reference gene primers within the assay. Sequence reads were collapsed and filtered to measure the absolute abundance of every unique TCRbeta CDR3 rearrangement. For each sample, productive Simpson clonality was calculated as the square root of Simpson's diversity index across productive rearrangements. Imported from immuneACCESS, the table was reduced by TCRdb to in-frame sequences with V and J called. These copies leave out some clones; in studies compared against another copy, an unresolved V gene accounts for under half, and the cause of the remainder is not known. D and trimming were read from the DNA, whereas the V and J calls and clone size are those reported in that table. The sample table holds 75,000 or so clones, of which approximately 88% were seen once. The ten largest make up nearly 5% of the sample.

V is cut back by 4 bases and J by 1 base, with 7 bases in the junction unmatched. The CDR3 spans 16 residues, from the cysteine through the phenylalanine. Of the read, only the CDR3 DNA is kept; its 48 bases are in frame from base 1. The CDR1 and CDR2 encoded by the germline V gene are SGHRS and YFSETQ. The receptor was isolated from a woman older than 75 with active or convalescent COVID-19. The receptor chain draws on TRBV5-1 and TRBJ2-2, and TRBD1 aligns with 7 junction nucleotides. Sequenced input: peripheral blood. The nucleotide sequence reads TGCGCCAGCAGCGTACAGGGGATTCAGAACACCGGGGAGCTGTTTTTT. This translates into CASSVQGIQNTGELFF.